The sequence of this T cell receptor (beta chain) was determined in a study of CD8 T cells in Susac syndrome. About the research overall: Sequenced Susac syndrome patients included five or six with active disease and fewer than ten who were in remission.

About this clonotype itself: What it binds is unknown.

The V gene's germline CDR1 is KGHDR and CDR2 SFDVKD. The CDR3 has 13 residues. V lost 5 bases and J 0 bases, leaving 5 bases between the germline ends. RNA amounts of about 0.5 to 1 ug underwent reverse transcription with random hexamers. Coverage of TCR beta CDR3 amplification by immunoSEQ multiplex PCR extended to 54 Vbeta and 13 Jbeta. Each CDR3 protein is one row after TCRdb ran MiXCR on the immunoSEQ multiplex PCR reads. The table lists some 210,000 distinct CDR3 sequences, about 94% of them singletons. Study observations and caveats: CD4+ T cell repertoires in Susac syndrome exhibited no evidence of clonal expansion.

The authors negatively isolated CD8+ and CD4+ T cells and FACS-enriched TEMRA cells. Sequences were obtained from CD4+ T cells from PBMCs. The TCR originated in a human donor with Susac syndrome. The rearrangement joins TRBV24-1 to TRBJ2-3, with no clear D. CDR3 residues: CATSGSSTDTQYF. CDR3 nucleotide sequence: TGTGCCACCAGTGGGTCTAGCACAGATACGCAGTATTTT.